Listed below are T cell receptor beta chains from one sample, sequenced in a study of shared clonotypes between healthy human individuals. The assay was immunoSEQ multiplex PCR, and TCRdb's table has in-frame clones only and misses some. Of over a million clones listed, roughly 96% are singletons. Specimen: naive CD4+ T cells sorted from blood. All receptors derive from a man younger than 40 in good health. The conserved cysteine and the conserved F or W are not part of the CDR3 here.

V gene	CDR3 protein
TRBV2	ASSELTSQETQY
TRBV5-1	ASSRGRVNGRDEQF
TRBV28	ASRRQVFRNTEAF
TRBV5-1	ASSLRGGGTGELF
TRBV6-1	ASSPDTNVNTIY
TRBV6-6	ASRAGGNSNQPQH
TRBV6-1	ASSEAGGGWQPQH
TRBV9	ASSGGNSGNTIY
TRBV28	AGSSGGAGQPQH
TRBV6-5	ASSYSSGRTYEQY
TRBV28	ASSRSTGIWGTEAF
TRBV5-4	ASSLAYPGTNYGYT
TRBV4-2	ASSQVGGPGQETQY
TRBV18	ASSPLSKLAKNIQY
TRBV15	ATSRDPASSGANVLT
TRBV28	ASSLSFKRADTQY
TRBV21-1	ASSPAQPQH
TRBV29-1	SVEEAGFSYEQY
TRBV29-1	SVEIAGGRYYNEQF
TRBV14	ASSQRPGQGYTEAF
TRBV7-9	ASSFVSETQY
TRBV7-3	ASSSTGFGTGELF